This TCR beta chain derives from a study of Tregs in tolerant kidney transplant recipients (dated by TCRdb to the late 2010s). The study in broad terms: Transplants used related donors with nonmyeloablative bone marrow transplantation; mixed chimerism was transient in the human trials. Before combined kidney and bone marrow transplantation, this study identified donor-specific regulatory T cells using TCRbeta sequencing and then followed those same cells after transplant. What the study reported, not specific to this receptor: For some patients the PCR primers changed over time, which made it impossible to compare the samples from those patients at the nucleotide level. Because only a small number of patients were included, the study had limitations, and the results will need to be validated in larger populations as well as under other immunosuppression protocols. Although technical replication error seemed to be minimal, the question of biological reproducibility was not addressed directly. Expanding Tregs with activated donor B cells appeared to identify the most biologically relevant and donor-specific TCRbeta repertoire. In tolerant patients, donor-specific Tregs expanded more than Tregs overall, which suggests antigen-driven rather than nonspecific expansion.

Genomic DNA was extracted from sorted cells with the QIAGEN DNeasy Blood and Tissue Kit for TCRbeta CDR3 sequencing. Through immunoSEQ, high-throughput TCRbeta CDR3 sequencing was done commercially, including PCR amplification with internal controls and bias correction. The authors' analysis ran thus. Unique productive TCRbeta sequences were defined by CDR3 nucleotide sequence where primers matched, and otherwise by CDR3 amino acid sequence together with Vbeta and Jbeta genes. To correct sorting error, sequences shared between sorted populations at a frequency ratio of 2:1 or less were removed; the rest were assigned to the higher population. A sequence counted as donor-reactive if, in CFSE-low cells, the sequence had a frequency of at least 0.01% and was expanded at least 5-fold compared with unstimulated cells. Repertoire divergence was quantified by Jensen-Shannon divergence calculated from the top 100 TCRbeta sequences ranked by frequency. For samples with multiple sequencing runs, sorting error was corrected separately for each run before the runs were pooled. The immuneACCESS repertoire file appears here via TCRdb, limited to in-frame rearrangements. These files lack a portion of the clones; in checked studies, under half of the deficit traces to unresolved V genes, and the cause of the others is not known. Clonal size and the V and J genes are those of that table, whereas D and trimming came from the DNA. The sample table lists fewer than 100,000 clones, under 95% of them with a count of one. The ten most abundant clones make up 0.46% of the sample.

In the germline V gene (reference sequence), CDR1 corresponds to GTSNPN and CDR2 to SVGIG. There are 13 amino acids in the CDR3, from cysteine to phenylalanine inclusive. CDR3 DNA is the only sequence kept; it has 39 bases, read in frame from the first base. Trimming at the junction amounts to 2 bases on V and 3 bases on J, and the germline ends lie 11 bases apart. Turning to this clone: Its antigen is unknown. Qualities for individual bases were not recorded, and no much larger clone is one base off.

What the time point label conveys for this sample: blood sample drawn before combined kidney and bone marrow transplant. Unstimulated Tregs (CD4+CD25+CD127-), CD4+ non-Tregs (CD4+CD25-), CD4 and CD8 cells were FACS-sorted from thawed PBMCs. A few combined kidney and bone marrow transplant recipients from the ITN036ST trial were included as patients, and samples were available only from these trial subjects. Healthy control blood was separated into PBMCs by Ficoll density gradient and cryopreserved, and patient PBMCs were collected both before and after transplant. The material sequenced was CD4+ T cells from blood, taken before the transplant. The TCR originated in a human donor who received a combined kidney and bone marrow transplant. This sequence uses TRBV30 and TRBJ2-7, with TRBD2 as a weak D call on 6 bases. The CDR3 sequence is CAWSPGRGYEQYF. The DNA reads TGTGCCTGGAGTCCTGGGCGGGGCTACGAGCAGTACTTC.